This T cell receptor beta chain was obtained from a study of blood T cells in healthy people across ages. Findings and caveats of the study: Across the age range, TCR beta diversity per million T cells fell in a roughly linear way. It was not possible, with unsorted PBMCs, to conclusively compare naive and antigen-experienced cells. Donor CMV status, an unknown factor, possibly confounded changes in expanded clonotypes.

Germline CDR1 and CDR2: DFQATT and SNEGSKA (reference sequence). This CDR3 region has 12 residues. V lost 3 bases and J lost 7, with 10 bases in between. Each sample yielded at least 5.5 micrograms of PBMC total RNA. The second PCR ran about 6 to 12 cycles with a sample-barcoded 5' primer and J-beta primers. Via MiXCR, TCRdb re-called the 5' RACE reads, giving one row per CDR3 protein. The sample gives roughly 700,000 distinct CDR3 sequences, less than 40% of which show up once; roughly 15% is in the top ten. This clonotype was observed at least ten times. Antigen specificity is unknown. Sample: blood. The sequence came from a woman of 80 years or more in good health. The V and J genes are TRBV20-1 and TRBJ2-1, with D perhaps TRBD1 or TRBD2 (6 bases each). Here the CDR3 DNA reads TGCAGTGCTAGTCCGGGGGCAAATGAGCAGTTCTTC. It encodes CSASPGANEQFF.